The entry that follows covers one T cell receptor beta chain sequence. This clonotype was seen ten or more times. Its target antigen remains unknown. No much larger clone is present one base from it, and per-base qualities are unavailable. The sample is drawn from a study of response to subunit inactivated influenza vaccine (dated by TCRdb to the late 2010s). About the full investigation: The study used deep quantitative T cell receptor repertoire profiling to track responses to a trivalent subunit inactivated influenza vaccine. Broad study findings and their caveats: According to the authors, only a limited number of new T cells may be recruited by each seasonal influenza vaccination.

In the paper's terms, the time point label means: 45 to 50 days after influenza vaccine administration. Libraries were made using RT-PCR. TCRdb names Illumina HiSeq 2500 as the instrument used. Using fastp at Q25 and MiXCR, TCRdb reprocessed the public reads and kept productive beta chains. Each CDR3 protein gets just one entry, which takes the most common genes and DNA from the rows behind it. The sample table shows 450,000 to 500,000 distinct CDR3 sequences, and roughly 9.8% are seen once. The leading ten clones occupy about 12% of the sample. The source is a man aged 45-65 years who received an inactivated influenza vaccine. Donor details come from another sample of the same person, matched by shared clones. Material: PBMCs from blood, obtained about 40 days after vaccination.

The CDR3 has the sequence CASRPNSYEQYF. The sequenced DNA: TGTGCCAGCAGGCCCAACTCCTACGAGCAGTACTTC. The chain links TRBV12-3 or TRBV12-4 with TRBJ2-7; a confident D gene designation cannot be given. The CDR3 sequence holds 12 residues, the cysteine and phenylalanine included. The CDR3 DNA has 36 bases and is translated from base 1. V drops 6 bases and J drops 0 bases, leaving 6 bases in between.